This entry lists 13 T cell receptor beta chains sequenced from one sample in a study of blood T cell repertoires in COVID-19. Repertoires were generated with immunoSEQ multiplex PCR, while TCRdb's copy carries only in-frame clones and drops some. The sample includes 110,000 or so clones, approximately 87% seen only once; the top ten take about 20%. The sample taken for sequencing was peripheral blood. These receptors were collected from a woman between 55 and 75 years old with acute or convalescent COVID-19.

The chain recombines TRBV7-2 with TRBJ2-1; perhaps TRBD2 as D (6 bases). V was pared by 7 bases and J by 7 bases, with 20 bases between. Germline V gene data show CDR1 as SGHTA and CDR2 as FQGNSA. The CDR3 totals 15 residues. This CDR3 is CASNPPGLPSNEQFF. The CDR3 DNA follows: TGTGCCAGCAACCCCCCGGGACTGCCTTCGAATGAGCAGTTCTTC.

In DNA, the CDR3 is TGTGCCAGCAGCCAAGATATTAACATAGGACTCAATCAGCCCCAGCATTTT. Its protein product is CASSQDINIGLNQPQHF. V usage is TRBV4-2 and J usage is TRBJ1-5; D ambiguous. Germline V gene lookup returns CDR1 LGHNA and CDR2 YNFKEQ. V gave up 0 bases and J gave up 3 bases, with 15 bases separating them. The CDR3 totals 17 residues.

This rearrangement joins TRBV30 to TRBJ1-5; D ambiguous. CDR3 length: 13 residues. Per the germline V gene, CDR1 is GTSNPN and CDR2 is SVGIG (reference sequence). CDR3 DNA: TGTGCTGCAGGCCAGGCGCGGGATCAGCCCCAGCATTTT. This sequence encodes CAAGQARDQPQHF.

The chain couples TRBV7-9 to TRBJ2-5, with 8 bases aligning to TRBD1. In germline, CDR1 is SEHNR, CDR2 FQNEAQ (reference sequence). Trimming took 5 bases from V and 7 from J; bases not matched to a gene: 12. This CDR3 has 15 amino acids. The CDR3 nucleotides are TGTGCCAGCAGCACGTATGGACAGGGAAGCGGGACCCAGTACTTC. This codes for CASSTYGQGSGTQYF. Filled out from reference TRBV7-9 and TRBJ2-5, the complete variable domain reads DTGVSQNPRHKITKRGQNVTFRCDPISEHNRLYWYRQTLGQGPEFLTYFQNEAQLEKSRLLSDRFSAERPKGSFSTLEIQRTEQGDSAMYLCASSTYGQGSGTQYFGPGTRLLVL.

This clone was picked up a small number of times. The chain joins TRBV6-2 or TRBV6-3 to TRBJ2-7; 10 bases fit TRBD1. Germline CDR1 MNHEY, CDR2 SVGEGT. V trimming: 5 bases; J trimming: 2 bases; junction bases outside the gene matches: 12. The CDR3 runs 17 residues. For the CDR3, the DNA is TGTGCCAGCAGTCCAATTTGGGACAGGGGTAGGACCTACGAGCAGTACTTC. Protein sequence: CASSPIWDRGRTYEQYF.

The chain is built from TRBV6-5 and TRBJ2-5, with D unclear. Germline CDR1 reads MNHEY; CDR2 reads SVGAGI. This CDR3 comprises 13 residues. The germline V and J ends were trimmed by 6 bases and 3 bases, with 11 bases remaining between them. The CDR3 nucleotides are TGTGCCAGCAGACCCGACACAAAAGAGACCCAGTACTTC. Its protein product is CASRPDTKETQYF.

The rearrangement uses TRBV5-6 and TRBJ2-5; 8 positions agree with TRBD2. V was pared by 3 bases and J by 5 bases, with 9 bases of the junction left unmatched. Germline lookup yields CDR1 SGHDT and CDR2 YYEEEE. CDR3 size: 15 residues. The CDR3 DNA reads as TGTGCCAGCAGCTCTCCGGGACTAGGTCGGGAGACCCAGTACTTC. Translation gives CASSSPGLGRETQYF. Supplemented by reference TRBV5-6 and TRBJ2-5, the full variable domain reads DAGVTQSPTHLIKTRGQQVTLRCSPKSGHDTVSWYQQALGQGPQFIFQYYEEEERQRGNFPDRFSGHQFPNYSSELNVNALLLGDSALYLCASSSPGLGRETQYFGPGTRLLVL.

The chain has TRBV3-1 (or the pseudogene TRBV3-2) and TRBJ2-6; 12 nucleotides match TRBD2. CDR3 length equals 17 residues. The germline V gene has CDR1 LGHDT and CDR2 YNNKEL (reference sequence). The V and J ends lost 5 bases and 2 bases, in that order; junction bases with no gene match: 4. CDR3 nucleotides: TGTGCCAGCAGCTATCGGACTAGCGGGACTGGGGCCAACGTCCTGACTTTC. It translates to CASSYRTSGTGANVLTF.

The V gene is TRBV10-3, the J gene TRBJ1-1; D not resolved. The CDR3 has 12 residues. Germline CDR1 reads ENHRY; CDR2 reads SYGVKD. V lost 9 bases to trimming and J lost 4 bases, with 12 bases between them. CDR3 bases: TGTGCCATTCAAGACGGAGCCACTGAAGCTTTCTTT. Protein: CAIQDGATEAFF.

CDR3 nucleotides: TGTGCCTGGAGTGAACAGGACCTCTACAATGAGCAGTTCTTC. It is translated as CAWSEQDLYNEQFF. This chain joins TRBV30 and TRBJ2-1, with D possibly being TRBD1 (5 bases). CDR1 and CDR2 from the germline V gene are GTSNPN and SVGIG (reference sequence). Trimming took off 1 base at V and 3 bases at J, with 10 bases between the two ends. This CDR3 is built from 14 residues.

This clone was seen only once. This chain joins TRBV3-1 (or the pseudogene TRBV3-2) and TRBJ2-3; TRBD2 is a possible D gene (6 bases). The V end was cut by 0 bases, the J end by 6 bases, with 7 bases between. Germline V gene lookup returns CDR1 LGHDT and CDR2 YNNKEL (reference sequence). This CDR3 comprises 13 residues. The CDR3 region is CASSQERGDTQYF. The CDR3 region has the DNA TGTGCCAGCAGCCAAGAGCGGGGCGATACGCAGTATTTT.

For the CDR3, the DNA is TGTGCCAGCAGCTTGAGCTCCTACGAGCAGTACTTC. It specifies CASSLSSYEQYF. The V call is TRBV7-2, the J call TRBJ2-7; D gene ambiguous. The ends were cut back, 3 bases at V and 0 bases at J, with 3 bases in the middle. Looked up from germline, CDR1 is SGHTA and CDR2 is FQGNSA. The length of the CDR3 is 12 residues. The full variable domain, its missing parts supplied by reference TRBV7-2 and TRBJ2-7, is GAGVSQSPSNKVTEKGKDVELRCDPISGHTALYWYRQSLGQGLEFLIYFQGNSAPDKSGLPSDRFSAERTGGSVSTLTIQRTQQEDSAVYLCASSLSSYEQYFGPGTRLTVT.

This chain links TRBV28 with TRBJ1-5; 8 bases line up with TRBD1. Trimming cost V 5 bases and J 0 bases; bases outside gene matches: 12. In germline, CDR1 is MDHEN, CDR2 SYDVKM. This CDR3 contains 18 residues. Here the CDR3 DNA reads TGTGCCAGCAGTGACCGGGACAGGTACGAAGATAGCAATCAGCCCCAGCATTTT. Amino acids: CASSDRDRYEDSNQPQHF.